Sequencing of this T cell receptor beta chain was carried out in a study of T cells in Graves' hyperthyroidism and ophthalmopathy. Amplification of TCR beta CDR3 regions was performed using RNA transcripts as template. The HTBI primer set was used in a first-round RT-PCR of the TCR CDR3. MiXCR, run by TCRdb on the multiplex PCR reads, gives a single entry per CDR3 protein. The sample yields under 250,000 distinct CDR3 sequences, roughly 15% seen once. This clonotype was observed a few times. Its antigen is unidentified. Subjects aged 18 to 65 presented with newly diagnosed hyperthyroidism of less than 2 months' duration. Study-wide points: Among thyroid clonotypes expanded above 0.001, most also appeared in blood.

Germline V CDR1 and CDR2: MRHNA, SNTAGT. After removal of 5 bases from V and 13 bases from J, the junction contained 20 bases not matched to a gene. CDR3 size: 17 residues. The sample taken for sequencing was blood. The chain combines TRBV6-4 with TRBJ1-6, with 7 bases that match TRBD1. This TCR was sampled from a man aged 45-65 years with Graves' hyperthyroidism. The CDR3 DNA follows: TGTGCCAGCAGTTACGCGCCGGCGGGGACAGTATTCGTTCCCCTCCACTTT. Translated, it gives CASSYAPAGTVFVPLHF.